This T cell receptor beta chain is drawn from a study of control samples from healthy donors and cancer patients. Method: immunoSEQ multiplex PCR; TCRdb's copy keeps in-frame clones and lacks some. Seen here are tens of thousands of clones, 88% observed once, and the top ten hold approximately 15%. Trimming shortened V by 0 bases and J by 7 bases, and 10 bases separated the two germline ends. The CDR3 sequence is 13 residues long. Germline V gene sequence: CDR1 MNHNY, CDR2 SVGAGI (reference sequence). The sample comprised blood. This chain uses TRBV6-6 with TRBJ2-7; no firm D call. The origin of this receptor is a woman in her 70s in good health. This CDR3 is CASSYSTQGEQYF. In nucleotides, the CDR3 is TGTGCCAGCAGTTACTCCACGCAAGGTGAGCAGTACTTC.